These 17 T cell receptor beta chains were all obtained from the same sample, sequenced in a study of technical replicates of blood from a handful of donors (dated by TCRdb to 2017 to 2019). Libraries were constructed by the immunoSEQ multiplex PCR assay. TCRdb took this table from immuneACCESS and kept in-frame rearrangements with V and J called. Such tables lack part of the clones; where checked against another copy, unresolved V genes explain under half of the gap, and the rest is unexplained. The sample profile shows approximately 58,000 clones; around 84% of them were found once. More than 4.5% of the sample belongs to the ten largest clones. Source material: PBMCs. These receptors were taken from a human donor in good health. Some clones in this sample may be carry-over from other donors' samples.

The count of this clone is one. The chain carries TRBV18 and TRBJ1-6, with TRBD1 matching 10 bases. The CDR3 spans 15 residues. Trimming took 4 bases from V and 5 from J; bases not matched to a gene: 2. From germline, CDR1 is KGHSH and CDR2 LQKENI. CDR3 in amino acids: CASSLGTGDNSPLHF. In nucleotides, the CDR3 is TGTGCCAGCTCACTCGGGACAGGGGATAATTCACCCCTCCACTTT.

The chain couples TRBV19 to TRBJ1-6, with 12 bases that match TRBD1. The CDR3 has 16 residues. V lost 6 bases and J lost 7; bases outside the gene matches: 7. From germline, CDR1 is LNHDA and CDR2 SQIVND (reference sequence). The DNA for the CDR3 is TGTGCCAGTAGCTCGGGACAGGGGGCGAGAAATTCACCCCTCCACTTT. This gives the protein CASSSGQGARNSPLHF.

This chain links TRBV6-1 with TRBJ2-1, with 11 bases aligning to TRBD2. V lost 3 bases to trimming and J lost 7 bases; unmatched junction nucleotides: 8. Germline values: CDR1 MNHNS, CDR2 SASEGT. There are 16 residues in the CDR3. CDR3 sequence: CASSDPLAGALNEQFF. The CDR3 nucleotides read TGTGCCAGCAGTGACCCACTAGCGGGAGCTTTAAATGAGCAGTTCTTC.

The CDR3 DNA reads TGTGCCAGCTGTAGCACAGCGGTGGGGAACACTGAAGCTTTCTTT. Translating it yields CASCSTAVGNTEAFF. The rearrangement uses TRBV2 and TRBJ1-1; D is uncertain. Trimming shortened V by 8 bases and J by 1 base, and 17 bases separated the two germline ends. The CDR3 runs to 15 residues. Germline-derived CDR1 and CDR2 are SNHLY and FYNNEI.

This chain links TRBV4-3 with TRBJ2-7; 10 positions match TRBD2. Germline V gene lookup returns CDR1 LGHNA and CDR2 YSLEER. V was pared by 0 bases and J by 4 bases, with 3 bases of the junction left unmatched. There are 15 residues in the CDR3. The DNA for the CDR3 is TGCGCCAGCAGCCAAGAAGCGGGGGGGCCATACGAGCAGTACTTC. Protein product: CASSQEAGGPYEQYF.

The V call is TRBV30, the J call TRBJ2-1; 8 nucleotides align to TRBD2. The junction had 5 bases not matched to a gene; V was cut back by 2 bases and J by 5 bases. The V gene's germline CDR1 is GTSNPN and CDR2 SVGIG (reference sequence). The CDR3 is 14 residues long. The CDR3 loop reads CAWSLMTSDNEQFF. The CDR3 coding sequence is TGTGCCTGGAGTTTAATGACTAGCGACAATGAGCAGTTCTTC.

The V call is TRBV11-2, the J call TRBJ2-1; 13 nucleotides line up with TRBD2. Per the germline V gene, CDR1 is SGHAT and CDR2 is FQNNGV. V trimming: 5 bases; J trimming: 9 bases; junction bases outside the gene matches: 7. CDR3 length equals 15 residues. CDR3 sequence: CASSPTSGGRAEQFF. The CDR3 DNA sequence: TGTGCCAGCAGCCCGACTAGCGGGGGGCGTGCTGAGCAGTTCTTC.

On this clone: Its ends do not fully match the called genes, so a read error is possible. This chain links TRBV10-1 with TRBJ2-4; tentative D call: TRBD2 (5 bases). CDR3 size: 13 residues. Germline CDR1 reads WNHNN; CDR2 reads SYGVQD (reference sequence). The CDR3 DNA is TGCGCCAGCAGTGAGTCACCTAAAGCGGAGTTGGACTTC. This sequence encodes CASSESPKAELDF.

V usage is TRBV5-6 and J usage is TRBJ1-2; no clear D. This CDR3 has 14 residues. Per germline, CDR1 SGHDT and CDR2 YYEEEE. V lost 4 bases to trimming and J lost 9 bases, with 19 bases between them. As DNA, the CDR3 is TGTGCCAGCAGCCCATATGATATCTATGGTAGCTACACCTTC. This translates into CASSPYDIYGSYTF.

The chain combines TRBV4-3 with TRBJ2-3, with D possibly TRBD1 on 5 matching bases. This CDR3 contains 16 residues. The germline CDR1 and CDR2 sequences are LGHNA and YSLEER. Trimming removed 1 base from V and 4 bases from J, with 15 bases in between. CDR3 region: CASSQVGGLGPDTQYF. The CDR3 DNA reads as TGCGCCAGCAGCCAAGTGGGTGGATTGGGGCCAGATACGCAGTATTTT.

The chain has TRBV9 and TRBJ1-1; no clear D. The V and J ends lost 0 bases and 3 bases respectively, with 9 bases between them. The CDR3 runs 14 residues. The germline V gene has CDR1 SGDLS and CDR2 YYNGEE. The DNA of the CDR3 is TGTGCCAGCAGCGTAGGGGTAGACTACACTGAAGCTTTCTTT. Translation gives CASSVGVDYTEAFF.

This clone showed up just a few times. The genes are TRBV7-2 and TRBJ1-5; the match to TRBD1 covers 10 bases. The CDR3 runs to 14 residues. V lost 3 bases to trimming and J lost 6 bases; unmatched junction nucleotides: 2. Germline-derived CDR1 and CDR2 are SGHTA and FQGNSA. The CDR3 DNA is TGTGCCAGCAGCTTCGGGACAGGGGTTCAGCCCCAGCATTTT. As protein: CASSFGTGVQPQHF.

V is TRBV7-2 and J is TRBJ1-2; D unclear. Germline V gives CDR1 SGHTA, CDR2 FQGNSA. Trimming pared 5 bases from V and 5 bases from J, leaving 9 bases between. The CDR3 sequence is 12 residues long. This chain's CDR3 is CASSPEGYGYTF. For the CDR3, the DNA is TGTGCCAGCAGCCCAGAGGGTTATGGCTACACCTTC.

This chain joins TRBV6-4 and TRBJ2-3; possible D gene TRBD2, 5 bases. V was clipped by 0 bases and J by 4 bases, with 11 bases between them. The germline gives CDR1 MRHNA, CDR2 SNTAGT. The CDR3 runs 15 residues. This CDR3 is CASSDSGRSADTQYF. CDR3 DNA: TGTGCCAGCAGTGACTCTGGGAGATCGGCAGATACGCAGTATTTT.

The chain recombines TRBV6-5 with TRBJ2-7; 7 bases fit TRBD2. This CDR3 is built from 14 residues. Germline V gene lookup returns CDR1 MNHEY and CDR2 SVGAGI. V shed 3 bases and J 3 bases; nucleotides not matched to a gene: 5. The CDR3, as DNA: TGTGCCAGCAGTTATAAGGGACTAAGCTACGAGCAGTACTTC. Protein: CASSYKGLSYEQYF.

The chain couples TRBV7-9 to TRBJ2-7, with a weak D call TRBD2 (6 bases). V shed 1 base and J shed 1 base, with 8 bases lying between them. This CDR3 region has 14 residues. Germline-derived CDR1 and CDR2 are SEHNR and FQNEAQ (reference sequence). The CDR3 is CASSLVRGSYEQYF. The CDR3 bases are TGTGCCAGCAGCTTAGTTCGGGGGTCCTACGAGCAGTACTTC.

The chain uses TRBV21-1 and TRBJ2-1; TRBD2, the table's D call, was not compared with the DNA. TRBV21-1 counts as a pseudogene. The CDR3 extends over 12 amino acids. The chain's CDR3 is CAGGSLGNEQFF. In nucleotides, the CDR3 is TGTGCCGGAGGATCTTTAGGCAATGAGCAGTTCTTC.